The clone carrying this TCR beta chain was detected a few times. The germline gives CDR1 MDHEN, CDR2 SYDVKM. The ends lost 11 bases at V and 7 bases at J; junction bases unmatched: 9. This CDR3 is built from 12 residues. The data were obtained in a study of blood T cell repertoires in COVID-19. Study information: The United States, Italy and Spain were the sources of the acute and convalescent COVID-19 samples. Sources were T cells, B-cell-depleted T cells, or PBMCs; the material itself was cDNA or gDNA.

Clones were sequenced by immunoSEQ multiplex PCR, and TCRdb holds only the in-frame ones, with some missing. The sample lists roughly 70,000 clones; about four fifths were seen once. The sample comprised peripheral blood. This sequence originates from a human donor in a cohort sampled during active COVID-19. The chain carries TRBV28 and TRBJ2-7; the match to TRBD2 covers 9 bases. CDR3 coding DNA: TGTGCCTCATCGACTAGCGGCCCGGAGCAGTACTTC. Translating gives CASSTSGPEQYF.